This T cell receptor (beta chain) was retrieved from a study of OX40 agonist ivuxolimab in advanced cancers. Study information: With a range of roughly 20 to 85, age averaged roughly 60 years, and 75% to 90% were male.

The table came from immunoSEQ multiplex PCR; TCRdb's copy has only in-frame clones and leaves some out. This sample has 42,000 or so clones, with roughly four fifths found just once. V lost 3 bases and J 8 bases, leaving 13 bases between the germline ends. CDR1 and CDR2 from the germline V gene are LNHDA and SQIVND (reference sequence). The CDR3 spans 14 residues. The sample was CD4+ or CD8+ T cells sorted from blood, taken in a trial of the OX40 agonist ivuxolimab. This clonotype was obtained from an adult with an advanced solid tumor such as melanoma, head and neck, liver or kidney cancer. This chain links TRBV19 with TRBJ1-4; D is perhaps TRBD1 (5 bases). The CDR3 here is CASSIRGSVEKLFF. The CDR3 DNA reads TGTGCCAGTAGTATTAGGGGTTCGGTAGAAAAACTGTTTTTT.